This T cell receptor (beta chain) was observed in a study of graft-versus-host responses after intestinal transplantation. About this clone itself: The antigen remains undetermined.

Repertoires were generated with immunoSEQ multiplex PCR, while TCRdb's copy carries only in-frame clones and drops some. This table has about 120,000 clones, 90% appearing once. V shed 7 bases and J 0 bases; nucleotides not matched to a gene: 3. From germline, CDR1 is SNHLY and CDR2 FYNNEI. The CDR3 sequence is 15 residues long. The sequence was collected from a human donor who received an intestinal transplant. The sample here was unstimulated CD4+ T cells sorted from spleen or lymph node cells, taken before intestinal transplant. V usage is TRBV2 and J usage is TRBJ2-2, with 9 bases aligning to TRBD1. The DNA of the CDR3 is TGTGCCAGCACCACAGGGGGCCCGAACACCGGGGAGCTGTTTTTT. Amino acids: CASTTGGPNTGELFF.